What follows are 26 T cell receptor beta chains derived from one specimen sequenced in a study of T cell repertoires in cytomegalovirus infection. Each CDR3 protein is one row after TCRdb ran MiXCR on the reads. The profile shows about 110,000 distinct CDR3 sequences, 25% to 30% of them singletons. For these receptors, no antigen is known. Sequencing used CD8+ T cells from cultured PBMCs, obtained from culture after CMV antigen stimulation. The receptor set was obtained from a human donor in good health (CMV status not recorded). Some clones in this sample may be carry-over from other donors' samples.

This clonotype was seen repeatedly, ten times or more. The chain has TRBV7-9 and TRBJ1-1, with D perhaps matching TRBD1 (5 bases). CDR3 length: 15 residues. Germline loops: CDR1 SEHNR, CDR2 FQNEAQ (reference sequence). V was cut by 1 base and J by 1 base, with 10 bases left in between. CDR3 in DNA: TGTGCCAGCAGCTTAGAGACAGCTGCGAACACTGAAGCTTTCTTT. It is translated as CASSLETAANTEAFF.

The chain couples TRBV7-9 to TRBJ2-1; TRBD2 is a possible D gene (6 bases). From germline, CDR1 is SEHNR and CDR2 FQNEAQ (reference sequence). This CDR3 comprises 14 residues. V lost 4 bases to trimming and J lost 5 bases, with 12 bases between them. CDR3 in DNA: TGTGCCAGCAGCTCACTTTCGGGGGACAATGAGCAGTTCTTC. Encoded protein: CASSSLSGDNEQFF.

This clonotype was picked up a small number of times. The V gene is TRBV15, the J gene TRBJ2-3; D might be TRBD1 (6 bases). The CDR3 runs 16 residues. Per the germline V gene, CDR1 is LNHNV and CDR2 is YYDKDF (reference sequence). V was shortened by 3 bases and J by 5 bases, with 18 bases between the two germline ends. CDR3 sequence: CATSSPRTEVEDTQYF. CDR3 in DNA: TGTGCCACCAGCAGCCCACGGACAGAGGTTGAAGATACGCAGTATTTT.

The table lists this clonotype with many counts. The chain has TRBV5-6 and TRBJ1-1, with D possibly being TRBD1 (6 bases). Trimming stripped 5 bases from V and 1 base from J, with 15 bases between. Germline CDR1 reads SGHDT; CDR2 reads YYEEEE. The CDR3 covers 15 residues. The CDR3 protein is CASSLRGTTNTEAFF. The CDR3, as DNA: TGTGCCAGCAGTTTAAGAGGGACAACGAACACTGAAGCTTTCTTT.

The J gene is TRBJ1-6, the V gene TRBV12-3 or TRBV12-4, with D possibly being TRBD1 (5 bases). Trimming removed 3 bases at V and 9 bases at J, with 9 bases between. CDR3 length: 13 amino acids. The CDR3 spells CASSLGLVSPLHF. The DNA for the CDR3 is TGTGCCAGCAGTTTGGGACTGGTTTCACCCCTCCACTTT.

This chain joins TRBV2 and TRBJ2-7; D may be TRBD1 (6 bases). Deletions cut 8 bases from V and 0 bases from J, with 17 bases between. CDR3 length equals 15 residues. Germline V CDR1 and CDR2: SNHLY, FYNNEI. Here the CDR3 DNA reads TGTGCCAGCTCCGTGACGGTAGGGGGCTCCTACGAGCAGTACTTC. Its protein product is CASSVTVGGSYEQYF.

This clonotype was observed a few times. The chain uses TRBV7-8 and TRBJ2-2, with D uncertain. Per germline, CDR1 SGHVS and CDR2 FQNEAQ. The germline V and J ends were trimmed by 0 bases and 6 bases, with 5 bases remaining between them. The CDR3 spans 13 residues. CDR3 DNA: TGTGCCAGCAGCTTAGCCCCATCCGGGGAGCTGTTTTTT. This gives the protein CASSLAPSGELFF.

This clonotype was seen more than once but under ten times. The chain employs TRBV7-9 and TRBJ1-4, with D hard to call. The CDR3 loop spans 15 amino acids. Germline assignment: CDR1 SEHNR and CDR2 FQNEAQ (reference sequence). Trimming pared 5 bases from V and 0 bases from J, leaving 10 bases between. CDR3 protein: CASSRTVATNEKLFF. In DNA, the CDR3 is TGTGCCAGCAGCCGGACTGTCGCAACTAATGAAAAACTGTTTTTT.

V gene TRBV12-3 or TRBV12-4 combines with J gene TRBJ1-5; 7 bases fit TRBD1. The junction had 8 bases not matched to a gene; V was cut back by 3 bases and J by 6 bases. This CDR3 comprises 15 residues. In DNA form, the CDR3 reads TGTGCCAGCAGTTTTATGTCAGGGGGACCTCAGCCCCAGCATTTT. Its protein is CASSFMSGGPQPQHF.

The chain links TRBV20-1 to TRBJ2-1; D gene unclear. The CDR3 has 13 residues. V lost 0 bases and J 3 bases, leaving 6 bases between the germline ends. The germline gives CDR1 DFQATT, CDR2 SNEGSKA (reference sequence). The CDR3 region has the DNA TGCAGTGCTAGAGACAGGCTCTACAATGAGCAGTTCTTC. Amino acid sequence: CSARDRLYNEQFF.

Only a few counts were recorded for this clonotype. The chain is built from TRBV20-1 and TRBJ1-2, with unresolved D. This CDR3 has 18 amino acids. Germline lookup yields CDR1 DFQATT and CDR2 SNEGSKA (reference sequence). Trimming removed 3 bases at V and 5 bases at J, with 28 bases between. CDR3 loop: CSASTEEVDPPLDYGYTF. The CDR3 DNA sequence: TGCAGTGCTAGTACCGAGGAGGTCGACCCTCCTTTAGATTATGGCTACACCTTC.

The chain has TRBV28 and TRBJ2-7; the D gene is possibly TRBD2 (5 bases). V was pared by 4 bases and J by 1 base, with 11 bases between. Germline values: CDR1 MDHEN, CDR2 SYDVKM. The CDR3 contains 14 residues. CDR3 loop: CASSSRTGSYEQYF. The DNA for the CDR3 is TGTGCCAGCAGTTCCCGGACGGGGTCCTACGAGCAGTACTTC.

The chain carries TRBV11-1 and TRBJ2-1, with D unclear. The CDR3 covers 14 residues. The ends were cut back, 1 base at V and 1 base at J, with 5 bases in the middle. Germline V gene lookup returns CDR1 SGHAT and CDR2 FQDESV (reference sequence). The CDR3 sequence is CASSLGASYNEQFF. CDR3 DNA sequence: TGTGCCAGCAGCTTAGGAGCATCCTACAATGAGCAGTTCTTC.

The table lists this clonotype with a few counts. The chain carries TRBV6-2 or TRBV6-3 and TRBJ2-5, with 8 bases matching TRBD2. The V and J ends lost 6 bases and 5 bases, in that order; junction bases with no gene match: 20. Per the germline V gene, CDR1 is MNHEY and CDR2 is SVGEGT. The CDR3 spans 18 residues. The CDR3 loop reads CASRTPRTSRGELETQYF. The CDR3 region has the DNA TGTGCCAGCAGAACACCCCGGACTAGCAGGGGAGAGCTGGAGACCCAGTACTTC.

This clonotype came up many times. CDR3 DNA sequence: TGTGCCAGCAGCGGCTTCGGGGAAAAACTGTTTTTT. This sequence encodes CASSGFGEKLFF. The chain uses TRBV2 and TRBJ1-4; no clear D. Germline loops: CDR1 SNHLY, CDR2 FYNNEI. CDR3 size: 12 residues. Between the trimmed V and J ends, which lost 6 bases and 8 bases, there was a span of 10 bases.

This clonotype was observed at least ten times. This sequence joins TRBV6-1 and TRBJ1-1; D gene uncertain. Germline CDR1 is MNHNS and CDR2 is SASEGT. The germline V and J ends were trimmed by 6 bases and 8 bases, with 13 bases remaining between them. The CDR3 consists of 12 residues. In nucleotides, the CDR3 is TGTGCCAGCAGGCACCTATGGATGGAAGCTTTCTTT. It specifies CASRHLWMEAFF.

V usage is TRBV7-2 and J usage is TRBJ2-3; weak D call: TRBD1 (5 bases). Trimming pared 4 bases from V and 4 bases from J, leaving 9 bases between. In germline, CDR1 is SGHTA, CDR2 FQGNSA. This CDR3 is 13 amino acids long. The DNA for the CDR3 is TGTGCCAGCAGCTCCACAGGACCAGATACGCAGTATTTT. It is translated as CASSSTGPDTQYF.

In this sample, this clonotype turned up a few times. The chain is built from TRBV6-5 and TRBJ1-1, with TRBD1 as a possible D gene (5 bases). Germline CDR1 and CDR2: MNHEY and SVGAGI. V lost 10 bases to trimming and J lost 10 bases, with 25 bases between them. This CDR3 is 14 amino acids long. The CDR3 sequence: CATRLSPTAGPAFF. The CDR3 DNA sequence: TGTGCCACCCGCCTTTCCCCGACAGCGGGGCCAGCTTTCTTT.

The DNA of the CDR3 is TGTGCCAGCAGCCTTGACAGGGGGTACCACTATGGCTACACCTTC. The encoded protein is CASSLDRGYHYGYTF. This chain connects TRBV7-9 to TRBJ1-2, with TRBD1 matching 9 bases. With V trimmed by 5 bases and J by 3 bases, 7 bases remained unmatched. Germline assignment: CDR1 SEHNR and CDR2 FQNEAQ (reference sequence). The CDR3 length is 15 residues.

This rearrangement joins TRBV5-4 to TRBJ2-1, with 7 bases lining up with TRBD1. The CDR3 is 14 residues long. Losses at the gene ends were 4 bases for V and 5 bases for J; bases not matched to a gene: 6. Germline CDR1 SGHNT, CDR2 YYREEE (reference sequence). The CDR3 spells CASSSSGQNNEQFF. The CDR3 region has the DNA TGTGCCAGCAGCAGTTCGGGACAGAACAATGAGCAGTTCTTC. Filled out from reference TRBV5-4 and TRBJ2-1, the complete variable domain reads ETGVTQSPTHLIKTRGQQVTLRCSSQSGHNTVSWYQQALGQGPQFIFQYYREEENGRGNFPPRFSGLQFPNYSSELNVNALELDDSALYLCASSSSGQNNEQFFGPGTRLTVL.

This clonotype appeared a few times. The chain carries TRBV6-5 and TRBJ1-1; no reliable D call. CDR1 and CDR2 from the germline V gene are MNHEY and SVGAGI. V shed 5 bases and J shed 8 bases, with 9 bases lying between them. This CDR3 region has 11 residues. The chain's CDR3 is CASSDGAEAFF. CDR3 coding DNA: TGTGCCAGCAGTGACGGTGCGGAAGCTTTCTTT.

CDR3 DNA: TGTGCCAGTAGTATAATCCAGGGTTCTGGACAGCCCCAGCATTTT. This gives the protein CASSIIQGSGQPQHF. The chain combines TRBV19 with TRBJ1-5, with D maybe TRBD1 (5 bases). V shed 2 bases and J shed 7 bases, with 15 bases lying between them. Germline CDR1 is LNHDA and CDR2 is SQIVND (reference sequence). This CDR3 has 15 residues. Based on the CDR3 plus reference TRBV19 and TRBJ1-5, the full variable domain is DGGITQSPKYLFRKEGQNVTLSCEQNLNHDAMYWYRQDPGQGLRLIYYSQIVNDFQKGDIAEGYSVSREKKESFPLTVTSAQKNPTAFYLCASSIIQGSGQPQHFGDGTRLSIL.

The chain is built from TRBV18 and TRBJ2-1, with D perhaps TRBD2 (6 bases). The CDR3 covers 16 residues. With 0 bases removed from V and 3 bases from J, the gap between germline ends came to 12 bases. Germline CDR1 reads KGHSH; CDR2 reads LQKENI. The CDR3 is CASSPPEGRGYNEQFF. The CDR3 nucleotides are TGTGCCAGCTCACCACCGGAGGGCCGGGGCTACAATGAGCAGTTCTTC.

The rearrangement uses TRBV5-5 and TRBJ1-5; 8 bases are shared with TRBD1. Losses at the gene ends were 3 bases for V and 0 bases for J; bases not matched to a gene: 2. The CDR3 contains 15 residues. Germline lookup yields CDR1 SGHKS and CDR2 YYEKEE (reference sequence). CDR3 in amino acids: CASSSGQDSNQPQHF. CDR3 coding DNA: TGTGCCAGCAGCTCGGGACAGGATAGCAATCAGCCCCAGCATTTT. Drawing the rest from reference TRBV5-5 and TRBJ1-5, the complete variable domain is DAGVTQSPTHLIKTRGQQVTLRCSPISGHKSVSWYQQVLGQGPQFIFQYYEKEERGRGNFPDRFSARQFPNYSSELNVNALLLGDSALYLCASSSGQDSNQPQHFGDGTRLSIL.

This clonotype appeared a few times. V and J are TRBV9 and TRBJ1-1; D possibly corresponds to TRBD1 (5 bases). Trimming pared 0 bases from V and 1 base from J, leaving 10 bases between. Germline V lookup: CDR1 SGDLS, CDR2 YYNGEE. This CDR3 comprises 15 residues. CDR3 nucleotides: TGTGCCAGCAGCGTAGGGGGGTCGGGGAACACTGAAGCTTTCTTT. It codes for CASSVGGSGNTEAFF.

This clonotype has more than one count but fewer than ten. The genes are TRBV7-8 and TRBJ1-2, with unresolved D. The V end lost 5 bases, the J end lost 7 bases, and 14 bases lay between the germline ends. Germline V gene lookup returns CDR1 SGHVS and CDR2 FQNEAQ. The CDR3 spans 13 residues. As DNA, the CDR3 is TGTGCCAGCAGCGGTTTTATCGCCGTTGGCTACACCTTC. This sequence encodes CASSGFIAVGYTF.